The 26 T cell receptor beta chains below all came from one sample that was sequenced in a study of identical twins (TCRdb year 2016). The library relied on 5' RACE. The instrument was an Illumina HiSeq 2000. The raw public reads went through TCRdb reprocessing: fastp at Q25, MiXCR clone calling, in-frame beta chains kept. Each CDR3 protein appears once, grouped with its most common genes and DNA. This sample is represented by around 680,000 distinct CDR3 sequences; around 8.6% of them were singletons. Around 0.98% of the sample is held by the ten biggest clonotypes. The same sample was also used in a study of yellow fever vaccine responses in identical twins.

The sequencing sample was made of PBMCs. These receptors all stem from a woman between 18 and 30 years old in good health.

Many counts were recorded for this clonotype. CDR3 bases: TGTGCCAGCAGTTTACTAGCGGGCGATACGCAGTATTTT. This codes for CASSLLAGDTQYF. The chain couples TRBV12-3 or TRBV12-4 to TRBJ2-3, with 8 bases fitting TRBD2. The CDR3 spans 13 residues. After removal of 2 bases from V and 6 bases from J, the junction contained 1 base not matched to a gene.

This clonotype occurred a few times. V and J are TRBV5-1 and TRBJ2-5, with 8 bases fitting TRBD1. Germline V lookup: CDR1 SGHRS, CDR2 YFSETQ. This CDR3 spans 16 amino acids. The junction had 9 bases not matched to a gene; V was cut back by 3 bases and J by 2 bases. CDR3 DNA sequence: TGCGCCAGCAGCTCCCAGGGGGCGAGGACTCAAGAGACCCAGTACTTC. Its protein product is CASSSQGARTQETQYF.

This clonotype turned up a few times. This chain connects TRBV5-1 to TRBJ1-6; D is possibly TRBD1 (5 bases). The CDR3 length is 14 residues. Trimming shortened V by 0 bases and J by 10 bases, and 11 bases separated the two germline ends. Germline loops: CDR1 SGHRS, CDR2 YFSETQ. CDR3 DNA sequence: TGCGCCAGCAGCTTGGGACGGGACCACTCACCCCTCCACTTT. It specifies CASSLGRDHSPLHF.

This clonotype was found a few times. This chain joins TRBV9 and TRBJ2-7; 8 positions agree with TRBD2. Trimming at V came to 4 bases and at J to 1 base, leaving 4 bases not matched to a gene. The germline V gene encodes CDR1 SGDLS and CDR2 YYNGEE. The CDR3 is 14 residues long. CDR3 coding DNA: TGTGCCAGCAGCCCCCGCGGGGGGTCCTACGAGCAGTACTTC. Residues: CASSPRGGSYEQYF.

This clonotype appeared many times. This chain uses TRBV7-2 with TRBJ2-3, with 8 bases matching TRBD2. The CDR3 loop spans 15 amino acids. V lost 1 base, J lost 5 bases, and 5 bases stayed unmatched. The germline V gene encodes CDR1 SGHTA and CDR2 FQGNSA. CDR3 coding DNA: TGTGCCAGCAGCTTAGACGGGAGGGCCGGAGATACGCAGTATTTT. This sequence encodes CASSLDGRAGDTQYF.

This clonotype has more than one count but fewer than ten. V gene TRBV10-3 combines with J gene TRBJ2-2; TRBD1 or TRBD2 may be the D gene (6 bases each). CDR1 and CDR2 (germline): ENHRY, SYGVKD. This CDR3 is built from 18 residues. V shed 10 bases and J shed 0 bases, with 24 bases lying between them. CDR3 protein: CATRGREFQGTNTGELFF. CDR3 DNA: TGTGCCACCCGGGGGCGGGAATTCCAGGGGACGAACACCGGGGAGCTGTTTTTT.

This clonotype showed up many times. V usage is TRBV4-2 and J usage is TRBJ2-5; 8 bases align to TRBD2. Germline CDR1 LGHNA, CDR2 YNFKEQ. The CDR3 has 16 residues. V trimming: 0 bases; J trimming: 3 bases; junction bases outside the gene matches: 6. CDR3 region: CASSQEAGVRKETQYF. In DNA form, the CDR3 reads TGTGCCAGCAGCCAAGAAGCGGGGGTGAGAAAAGAGACCCAGTACTTC.

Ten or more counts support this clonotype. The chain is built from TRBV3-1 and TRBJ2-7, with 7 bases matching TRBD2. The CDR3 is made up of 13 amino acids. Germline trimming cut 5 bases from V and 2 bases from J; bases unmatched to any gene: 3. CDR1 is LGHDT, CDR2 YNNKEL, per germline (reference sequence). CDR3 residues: CASSSRGAYEQYF. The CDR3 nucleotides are TGTGCCAGCAGCTCCCGGGGGGCCTACGAGCAGTACTTC.

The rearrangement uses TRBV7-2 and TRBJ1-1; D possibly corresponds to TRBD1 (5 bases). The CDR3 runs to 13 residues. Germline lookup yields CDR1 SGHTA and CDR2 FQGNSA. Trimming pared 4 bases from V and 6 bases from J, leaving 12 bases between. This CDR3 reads CASSSRDDSEAFF. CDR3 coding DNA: TGTGCCAGCAGCTCCAGGGACGATTCTGAAGCTTTCTTT.

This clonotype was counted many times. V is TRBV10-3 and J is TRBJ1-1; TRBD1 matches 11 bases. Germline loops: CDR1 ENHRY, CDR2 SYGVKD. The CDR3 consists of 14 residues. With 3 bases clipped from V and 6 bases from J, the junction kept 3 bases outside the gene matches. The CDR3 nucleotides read TGTGCCATCAGTGAATGGGACAGGGGGGCTGAAGCTTTCTTT. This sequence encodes CAISEWDRGAEAFF.

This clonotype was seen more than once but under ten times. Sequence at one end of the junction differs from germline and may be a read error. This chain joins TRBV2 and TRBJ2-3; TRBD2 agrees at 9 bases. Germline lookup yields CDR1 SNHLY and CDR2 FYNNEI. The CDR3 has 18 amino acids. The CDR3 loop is CAISQPLGTSFRGDTQYF. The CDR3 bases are TGTGCCATCAGTCAACCCTTGGGGACTAGCTTCCGAGGAGATACGCAGTATTTT.

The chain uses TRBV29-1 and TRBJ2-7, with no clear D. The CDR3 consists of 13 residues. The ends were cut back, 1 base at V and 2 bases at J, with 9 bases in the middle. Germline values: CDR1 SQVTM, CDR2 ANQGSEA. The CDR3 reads CSVEGEVPYEQYF. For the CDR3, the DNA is TGCAGCGTTGAAGGAGAGGTCCCCTACGAGCAGTACTTC.

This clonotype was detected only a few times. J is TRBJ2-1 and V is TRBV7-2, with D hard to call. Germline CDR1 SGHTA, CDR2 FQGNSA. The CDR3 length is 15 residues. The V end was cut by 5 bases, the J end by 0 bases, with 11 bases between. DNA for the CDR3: TGTGCCAGCAGCGAGGAGACAATCTCCTACAATGAGCAGTTCTTC. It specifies CASSEETISYNEQFF.

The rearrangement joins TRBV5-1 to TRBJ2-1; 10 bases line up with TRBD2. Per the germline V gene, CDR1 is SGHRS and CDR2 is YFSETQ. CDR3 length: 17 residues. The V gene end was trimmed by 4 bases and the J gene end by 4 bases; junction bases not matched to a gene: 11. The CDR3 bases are TGCGCCAGCAGCCCTGACGGCCTAGCGGGGGTTTACAATGAGCAGTTCTTC. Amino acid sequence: CASSPDGLAGVYNEQFF. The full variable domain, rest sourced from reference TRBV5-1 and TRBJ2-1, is KAGVTQTPRYLIKTRGQQVTLSCSPISGHRSVSWYQQTPGQGLQFLFEYFSETQRNKGNFPGRFSGRQFSNSRSEMNVSTLELGDSALYLCASSPDGLAGVYNEQFFGPGTRLTVL.

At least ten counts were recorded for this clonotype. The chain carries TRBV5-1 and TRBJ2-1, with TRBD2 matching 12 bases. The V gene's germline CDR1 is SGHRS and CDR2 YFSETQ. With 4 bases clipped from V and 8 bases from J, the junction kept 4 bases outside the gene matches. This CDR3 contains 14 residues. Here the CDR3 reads CASSRLAGGDEQFF. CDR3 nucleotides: TGCGCCAGCAGCCGGCTAGCGGGGGGGGATGAGCAGTTCTTC.

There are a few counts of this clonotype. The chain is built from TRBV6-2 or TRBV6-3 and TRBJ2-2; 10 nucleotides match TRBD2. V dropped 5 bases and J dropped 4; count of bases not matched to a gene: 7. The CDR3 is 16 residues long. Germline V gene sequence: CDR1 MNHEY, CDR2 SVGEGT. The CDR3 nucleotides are TGTGCCAGCAGTCGGACCGGGACTAGCGCCACCGGGGAGCTGTTTTTT. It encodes CASSRTGTSATGELFF.

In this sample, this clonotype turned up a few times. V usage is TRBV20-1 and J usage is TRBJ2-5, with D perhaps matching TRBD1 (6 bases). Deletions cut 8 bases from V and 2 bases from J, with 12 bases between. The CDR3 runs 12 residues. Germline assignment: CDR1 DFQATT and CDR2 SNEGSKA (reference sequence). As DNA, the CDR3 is TGCAGTACCCTTGGACAGCAAGAGACCCAGTACTTC. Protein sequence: CSTLGQQETQYF.

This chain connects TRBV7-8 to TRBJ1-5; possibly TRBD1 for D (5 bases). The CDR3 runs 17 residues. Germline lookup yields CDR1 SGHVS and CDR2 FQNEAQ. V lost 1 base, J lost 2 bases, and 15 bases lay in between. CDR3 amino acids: CASSLDGAYSRNQPQHF. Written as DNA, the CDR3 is TGTGCCAGCAGCTTAGATGGGGCATACTCCCGCAATCAGCCCCAGCATTTT. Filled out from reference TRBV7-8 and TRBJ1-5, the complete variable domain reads GAGVSQSPRYKVAKRGQDVALRCDPISGHVSLFWYQQALGQGPEFLTYFQNEAQLDKSGLPSDRFFAERPEGSVSTLKIQRTQQEDSAVYLCASSLDGAYSRNQPQHFGDGTRLSIL.

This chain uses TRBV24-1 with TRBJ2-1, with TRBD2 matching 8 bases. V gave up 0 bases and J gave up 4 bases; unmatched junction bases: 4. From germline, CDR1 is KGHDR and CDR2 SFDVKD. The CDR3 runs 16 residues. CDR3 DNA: TGTGCCACCAGTGATTTGCAACCGGGAGGGTACAATGAGCAGTTCTTC. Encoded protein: CATSDLQPGGYNEQFF.

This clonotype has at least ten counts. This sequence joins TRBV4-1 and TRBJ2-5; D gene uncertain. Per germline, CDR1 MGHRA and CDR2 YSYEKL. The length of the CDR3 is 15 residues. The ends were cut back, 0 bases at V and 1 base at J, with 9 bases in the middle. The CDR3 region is CASSQDQGPQETQYF. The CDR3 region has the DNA TGCGCCAGCAGCCAAGATCAAGGGCCCCAAGAGACCCAGTACTTC.

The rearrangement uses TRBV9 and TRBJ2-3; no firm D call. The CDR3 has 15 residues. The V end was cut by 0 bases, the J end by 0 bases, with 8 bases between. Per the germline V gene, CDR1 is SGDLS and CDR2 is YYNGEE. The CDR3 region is CASSVEWVSTDTQYF. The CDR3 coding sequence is TGTGCCAGCAGCGTAGAGTGGGTTAGCACAGATACGCAGTATTTT.

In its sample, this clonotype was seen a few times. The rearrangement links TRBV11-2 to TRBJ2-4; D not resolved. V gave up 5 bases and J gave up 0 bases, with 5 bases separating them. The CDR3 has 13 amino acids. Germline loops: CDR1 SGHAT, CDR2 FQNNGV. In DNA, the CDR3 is TGTGCCAGCAGCGGAGAAGCCAAAAACATTCAGTACTTC. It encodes CASSGEAKNIQYF.

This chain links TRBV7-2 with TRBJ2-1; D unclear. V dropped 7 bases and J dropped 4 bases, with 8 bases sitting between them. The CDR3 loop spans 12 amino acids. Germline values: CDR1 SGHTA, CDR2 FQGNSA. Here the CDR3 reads CASTPRYNEQFF. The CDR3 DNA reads TGTGCCAGCACTCCCCGATACAATGAGCAGTTCTTC.

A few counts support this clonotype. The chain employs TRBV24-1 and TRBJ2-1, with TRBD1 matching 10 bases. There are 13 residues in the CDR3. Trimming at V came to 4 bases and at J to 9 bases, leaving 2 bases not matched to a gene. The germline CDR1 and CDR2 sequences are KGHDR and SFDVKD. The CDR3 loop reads CATSETGGREQFF. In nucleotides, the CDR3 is TGTGCCACCAGTGAGACAGGGGGCCGTGAGCAGTTCTTC.

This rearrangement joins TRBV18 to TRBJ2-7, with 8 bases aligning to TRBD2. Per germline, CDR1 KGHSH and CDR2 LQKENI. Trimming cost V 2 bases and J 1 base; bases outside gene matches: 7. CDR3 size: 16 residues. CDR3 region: CASSPGSSGESYEQYF. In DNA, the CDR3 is TGTGCCAGCTCACCAGGTAGTAGCGGGGAGTCCTACGAGCAGTACTTC.

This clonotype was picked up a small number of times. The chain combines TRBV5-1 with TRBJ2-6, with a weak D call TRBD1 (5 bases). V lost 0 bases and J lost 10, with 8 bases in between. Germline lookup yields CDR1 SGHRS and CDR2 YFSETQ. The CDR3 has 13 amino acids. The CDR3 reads CASSLEAGNVLTF. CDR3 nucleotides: TGCGCCAGCAGCTTGGAGGCAGGGAACGTCCTGACTTTC. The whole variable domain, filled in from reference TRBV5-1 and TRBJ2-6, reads KAGVTQTPRYLIKTRGQQVTLSCSPISGHRSVSWYQQTPGQGLQFLFEYFSETQRNKGNFPGRFSGRQFSNSRSEMNVSTLELGDSALYLCASSLEAGNVLTFGAGSRLTVL.